The 23 T cell receptor beta chains listed next were all sequenced from one sample in a study of cytomegalovirus exposure and HLA in healthy donors. Primers for the PCR totalled 60 Vbeta and 13 Jbeta. Sequencing used immunoSEQ multiplex PCR; TCRdb keeps in-frame clones, though not all of them. There are some 190,000 clones in the sample; 75% to 80% occur only once, and approximately 2% lies in the top ten. The sample was PBMCs. Source of these receptors: a woman in her 30s in good health and CMV-seropositive.

The chain links TRBV2 to TRBJ2-7; D is perhaps TRBD2 (6 bases). Trimming took off 6 bases at V and 1 base at J, with 13 bases between the two ends. This CDR3 comprises 14 residues. The germline V gene has CDR1 SNHLY and CDR2 FYNNEI. The DNA for the CDR3 is TGTGCCAGCAGAAGGGACGGGGGATCCTACGAGCAGTACTTC. Translating it yields CASRRDGGSYEQYF.

The chain joins TRBV7-2 to TRBJ1-2; 10 positions match TRBD1. The CDR3 runs 13 residues. Germline assignment: CDR1 SGHTA and CDR2 FQGNSA. V was clipped by 4 bases and J by 8 bases; unmatched bases: 4. The CDR3 nucleotides are TGTGCCAGCAGCTCAGGACAGGGGGAAGGCTACACCTTC. This translates into CASSSGQGEGYTF. Filled out from reference TRBV7-2 and TRBJ1-2, the complete variable domain reads GAGVSQSPSNKVTEKGKDVELRCDPISGHTALYWYRQSLGQGLEFLIYFQGNSAPDKSGLPSDRFSAERTGGSVSTLTIQRTQQEDSAVYLCASSSGQGEGYTFGSGTRLTVV.

V usage is TRBV19 and J usage is TRBJ1-1; possibly TRBD1 for D (6 bases). This CDR3 contains 14 residues. The ends were cut back, 7 bases at V and 4 bases at J, with 16 bases in the middle. Per germline, CDR1 LNHDA and CDR2 SQIVND (reference sequence). CDR3: CASTWDTLSTEAFF. CDR3 sequence (DNA): TGTGCCAGTACCTGGGACACCCTTAGCACTGAAGCTTTCTTT.

The chain uses TRBV27 and TRBJ2-3; TRBD2 matches at 7 bases. From germline, CDR1 is MNHEY and CDR2 SMNVEV (reference sequence). This CDR3 has 18 residues. V lost 5 bases to trimming and J lost 0 bases; unmatched junction nucleotides: 14. CDR3 region: CASSPLAAYLTSTDTQYF. CDR3 nucleotide sequence: TGTGCCAGCAGTCCCCTAGCGGCGTATCTGACTAGCACAGATACGCAGTATTTT.

This chain connects TRBV18 to TRBJ1-2; the D gene is possibly TRBD1 (5 bases). The CDR3 totals 12 residues. CDR1 and CDR2 from the germline V gene are KGHSH and LQKENI. Trimming left V 6 bases short and J 8 bases short, with 13 bases between. In DNA, the CDR3 is TGTGCCAGCTCGGCGCGGGACTCCGGCTACACCTTC. This codes for CASSARDSGYTF.

The chain carries TRBV4-3 and TRBJ1-1; the D is unclear. Germline V gives CDR1 LGHNA, CDR2 YSLEER. The V and J ends lost 1 base and 3 bases respectively, with 12 bases between them. The CDR3 is made up of 15 amino acids. The CDR3 is CASSQGSGRYTEAFF. CDR3 sequence (DNA): TGCGCCAGCAGCCAAGGGAGCGGTCGTTACACTGAAGCTTTCTTT.

The rearrangement links TRBV29-1 to TRBJ2-3, with 7 positions matching TRBD2. V dropped 4 bases and J dropped 2; count of bases not matched to a gene: 12. Germline assignment: CDR1 SQVTM and CDR2 ANQGSEA. CDR3 length equals 16 residues. CDR3: CSVAPTTSDNTDTQYF. The CDR3 DNA reads as TGCAGCGTTGCCCCCACCACTAGCGACAACACAGATACGCAGTATTTT.

The rearrangement links TRBV2 to TRBJ1-5; 10 nucleotides agree with TRBD1. Unmatched junction bases numbered 5, after V lost 6 bases and J lost 6 bases. The CDR3 is made up of 14 amino acids. Germline CDR1 and CDR2: SNHLY and FYNNEI. CDR3 region: CASRGTGEGQPQHF. The CDR3 coding sequence is TGTGCCAGCAGGGGGACAGGGGAGGGTCAGCCCCAGCATTTT.

J is TRBJ1-6 and V is TRBV28; D is unclear. Germline V gene sequence: CDR1 MDHEN, CDR2 SYDVKM. The CDR3 totals 15 residues. V was cut by 7 bases and J by 6 bases, with 16 bases left in between. CDR3 sequence reads: CASTPRPGSNSPLHF. In DNA, the CDR3 is TGTGCCAGCACCCCTCGCCCAGGTTCTAATTCACCCCTCCACTTT.

This clone has more than one count but fewer than ten. This rearrangement joins TRBV5-1 to TRBJ2-5; D gene uncertain. V gave up 5 bases and J gave up 4 bases, with 12 bases separating them. This CDR3 region has 13 residues. CDR1 and CDR2 (germline): SGHRS, YFSETQ. DNA for the CDR3: TGCGCCAGCAGTCCCGGGTGGGTAGAGACCCAGTACTTC. Residues: CASSPGWVETQYF.

The chain carries TRBV10-2 and TRBJ2-1; TRBD2 matches 11 bases. The germline CDR1 and CDR2 sequences are WSHSY and SAAADI. The V and J ends lost 6 bases and 7 bases, in that order; junction bases with no gene match: 5. This CDR3 region has 14 residues. CDR3 in amino acids: CASRLAGVGNEQFF. The CDR3, as DNA: TGCGCCAGCAGACTAGCGGGAGTGGGGAATGAGCAGTTCTTC.

This chain links TRBV7-3 with TRBJ2-4; D perhaps matches TRBD1 (5 bases). Germline V gene data show CDR1 as SGHTA and CDR2 as FQGTGA. The V gene lost 2 bases and the J gene lost 6 bases, with 14 bases spanning the gap. The CDR3 consists of 15 residues. As DNA, the CDR3 is TGTGCCAGCAGCTTATATCAGGGCCCGGGAAACATTCAGTACTTC. Translating gives CASSLYQGPGNIQYF.

This clone was seen more than once but under ten times. J is TRBJ2-2 and V is TRBV19; D gene ambiguous. V gave up 10 bases and J gave up 8 bases, with 11 bases separating them. Germline CDR1 reads LNHDA; CDR2 reads SQIVND (reference sequence). The CDR3 has 11 residues. CDR3 region: CATLGRGELFF. The CDR3 region has the DNA TGTGCCACGCTAGGTCGGGGGGAGCTGTTTTTT.

The DNA of the CDR3 is TGTGCCAGCAGCTTAGTATTCAGCCGCGGAACAGATACGCAGTATTTT. It specifies CASSLVFSRGTDTQYF. J is TRBJ2-3 and V is TRBV7-2; D not certain. Trimming took off 1 base at V and 3 bases at J, with 14 bases between the two ends. The germline V gene has CDR1 SGHTA and CDR2 FQGNSA. The CDR3 runs 16 residues.

The chain couples TRBV5-1 to TRBJ2-3, with 9 bases aligning to TRBD2. Per germline, CDR1 SGHRS and CDR2 YFSETQ. The trim removed 0 bases at V and 1 base at J, leaving 6 bases unmatched. This CDR3 spans 17 amino acids. CDR3 sequence: CASSLGASGAGTDTQYF. The CDR3, as DNA: TGCGCCAGCAGCTTGGGGGCTAGCGGGGCGGGCACAGATACGCAGTATTTT. Supplemented by reference TRBV5-1 and TRBJ2-3, the full variable domain reads KAGVTQTPRYLIKTRGQQVTLSCSPISGHRSVSWYQQTPGQGLQFLFEYFSETQRNKGNFPGRFSGRQFSNSRSEMNVSTLELGDSALYLCASSLGASGAGTDTQYFGPGTRLTVL.

The rearrangement links TRBV10-3 to TRBJ2-7, with TRBD1 identical over 8 bases. Losses at the gene ends were 3 bases for V and 5 bases for J; bases not matched to a gene: 15. Germline values: CDR1 ENHRY, CDR2 SYGVKD. The CDR3 has 17 amino acids. The CDR3 reads CAISDSWAGGPVHEQYF. CDR3 DNA sequence: TGTGCCATCAGTGATAGTTGGGCAGGGGGCCCGGTCCACGAGCAGTACTTC.

This sequence joins TRBV18 and TRBJ2-3; 10 positions match TRBD1. The V gene end was trimmed by 4 bases and the J gene end by 2 bases; junction bases not matched to a gene: 3. The CDR3 contains 15 residues. Germline-derived CDR1 and CDR2 are KGHSH and LQKENI. The CDR3 nucleotides read TGTGCCAGCTCACGTGGACAGGGGGTCACAGATACGCAGTATTTT. The encoded protein is CASSRGQGVTDTQYF.

This clone was seen a handful of times. The chain links TRBV19 to TRBJ2-3, with a weak D call TRBD2 (6 bases). Germline loops: CDR1 LNHDA, CDR2 SQIVND (reference sequence). Trimming took 7 bases from V and 7 from J, leaving 15 bases between them. The CDR3 loop spans 13 amino acids. This CDR3 reads CASTPAGLYTQYF. The DNA of the CDR3 is TGTGCCAGTACCCCGGCGGGGTTATATACGCAGTATTTT.

The DNA of the CDR3 is TGCAGCGTTGCGGGGGGGAGAGATACGCAGTATTTT. Protein sequence: CSVAGGRDTQYF. J is TRBJ2-3 and V is TRBV29-1, with 8 bases matching TRBD2. Germline V CDR1 and CDR2: SQVTM, ANQGSEA. The CDR3 length is 12 residues. V trimming: 4 bases; J trimming: 5 bases; junction bases outside the gene matches: 2.

V is TRBV6-9 and J is TRBJ1-1; 8 bases match TRBD1. CDR1 and CDR2 from the germline V gene are MNHGY and SVAAGI. The V and J ends lost 10 bases and 3 bases, in that order; junction bases with no gene match: 10. This CDR3 contains 14 residues. The DNA for the CDR3 is TGTGCCACCCCGGGACAGGCGGAGGACACTGAAGCTTTCTTT. Its translation: CATPGQAEDTEAFF.

This clone came up a few times. V usage is TRBV28 and J usage is TRBJ1-3; D is unresolved. This CDR3 region has 19 residues. Looked up from germline, CDR1 is MDHEN and CDR2 is SYDVKM. Trimming removed 4 bases at V and 3 bases at J, with 25 bases between. In nucleotides, the CDR3 is TGTGCCAGCAGTTCCTCGGCCCGTTTTGCCACTAGATTTGGAAACACCATATATTTT. Translated, it gives CASSSSARFATRFGNTIYF.

The gene calls are TRBV11-2 and TRBJ1-1; D possibly corresponds to TRBD1 (5 bases). Germline V gene lookup returns CDR1 SGHAT and CDR2 FQNNGV. The CDR3 runs 14 residues. V gave up 3 bases and J gave up 4 bases, with 12 bases separating them. Here the CDR3 reads CASSLLGGSTEAFF. In nucleotides, the CDR3 is TGTGCCAGCAGCTTGCTGGGGGGTTCCACTGAAGCTTTCTTT. Based on the CDR3 plus reference TRBV11-2 and TRBJ1-1, the full variable domain is EAGVAQSPRYKIIEKRQSVAFWCNPISGHATLYWYQQILGQGPKLLIQFQNNGVVDDSQLPKDRFSAERLKGVDSTLKIQPAKLEDSAVYLCASSLLGGSTEAFFGQGTRLTVV.

The chain links TRBV5-4 to TRBJ1-2; 7 bases map to TRBD1. The V and J ends lost 5 bases and 1 base, in that order; junction bases with no gene match: 5. The CDR3 consists of 14 residues. The germline V gene encodes CDR1 SGHNT and CDR2 YYREEE (reference sequence). The CDR3 sequence: CASSTWDSNYGYTF. CDR3 in DNA: TGTGCCAGCAGTACTTGGGACAGTAACTATGGCTACACCTTC.